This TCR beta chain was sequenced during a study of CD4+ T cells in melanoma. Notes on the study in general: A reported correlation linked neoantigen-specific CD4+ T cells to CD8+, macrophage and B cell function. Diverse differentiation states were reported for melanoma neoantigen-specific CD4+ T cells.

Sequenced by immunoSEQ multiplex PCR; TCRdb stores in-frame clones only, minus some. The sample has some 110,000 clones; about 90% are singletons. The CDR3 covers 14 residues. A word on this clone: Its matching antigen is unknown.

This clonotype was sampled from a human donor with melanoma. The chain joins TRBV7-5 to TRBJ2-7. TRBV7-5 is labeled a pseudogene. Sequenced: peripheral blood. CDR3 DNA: TGTGCCAGCAGCTTAGCGACAGTCACGGGGGAGCAGTACTTC. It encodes CASSLATVTGEQYF.